Here is one T cell receptor beta chain with its context. Its matching antigen is unknown. A much bigger clone sits one base away, suggesting this may be a read error. TCR beta CDR3 regions were amplified from RNA transcripts. An initial round of RT-PCR targeting the TCR CDR3 relied on the HTBI primer set. TCRdb re-called the multiplex PCR reads through MiXCR, storing one row per CDR3 protein. The sample has about 600,000 distinct CDR3 sequences; roughly a sixth are singletons. This entry belongs to a study of T cells in Graves' hyperthyroidism and ophthalmopathy. From germline, CDR1 is MNHNS and CDR2 SASEGT. The CDR3 totals 16 residues. Unmatched junction bases numbered 5, after V lost 2 bases and J lost 3 bases. On the basis of clinical symptoms, serum thyroxine and TRAb, thyroid ultrasound and orbital computed tomography, diagnoses were made. Each 10 ml fresh peripheral blood draw supplied the PBMCs.

Study-level results: Ophthalmopathy, which appeared later, was predicted by the model a median roughly 6.6 months before onset. Most thyroid-expanded clonotypes above 0.001 were also found in blood.

The chain employs TRBV6-1 and TRBJ2-1, with TRBD2 identical over 9 bases. This receptor was obtained from a woman in her 40s with Graves' ophthalmopathy. What was sequenced was blood. CDR3 region: CASSELGLAYYNEQFF. The CDR3 nucleotides are TGTGCCAGCAGTGAACTTGGACTAGCGTACTACAATGAGCAGTTCTTC.